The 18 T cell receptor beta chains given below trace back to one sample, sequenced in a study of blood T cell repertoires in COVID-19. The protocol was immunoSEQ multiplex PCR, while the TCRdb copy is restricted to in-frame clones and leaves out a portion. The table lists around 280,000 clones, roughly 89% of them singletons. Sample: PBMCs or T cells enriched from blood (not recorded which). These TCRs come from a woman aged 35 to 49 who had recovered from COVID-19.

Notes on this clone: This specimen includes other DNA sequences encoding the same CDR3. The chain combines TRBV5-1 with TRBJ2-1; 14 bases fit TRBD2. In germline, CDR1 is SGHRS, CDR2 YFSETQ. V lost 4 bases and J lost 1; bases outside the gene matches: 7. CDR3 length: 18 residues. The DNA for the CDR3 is TGCGCCAGCAGCCCTGGACTAGCGGGGGGCCTGTCCTACAATGAGCAGTTCTTC. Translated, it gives CASSPGLAGGLSYNEQFF.

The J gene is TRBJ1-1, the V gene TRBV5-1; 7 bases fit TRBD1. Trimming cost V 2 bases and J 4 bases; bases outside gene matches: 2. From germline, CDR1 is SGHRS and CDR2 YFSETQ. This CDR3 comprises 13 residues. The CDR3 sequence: CASSFTGVTEAFF. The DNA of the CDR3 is TGCGCCAGCAGCTTTACAGGGGTCACTGAAGCTTTCTTT.

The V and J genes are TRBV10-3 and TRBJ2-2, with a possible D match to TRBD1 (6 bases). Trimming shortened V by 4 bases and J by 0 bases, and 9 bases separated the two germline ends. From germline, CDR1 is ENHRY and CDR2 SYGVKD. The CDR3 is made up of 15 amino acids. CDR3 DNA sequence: TGTGCCATCAGTGTGAGGACAGCGAACACCGGGGAGCTGTTTTTT. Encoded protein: CAISVRTANTGELFF.

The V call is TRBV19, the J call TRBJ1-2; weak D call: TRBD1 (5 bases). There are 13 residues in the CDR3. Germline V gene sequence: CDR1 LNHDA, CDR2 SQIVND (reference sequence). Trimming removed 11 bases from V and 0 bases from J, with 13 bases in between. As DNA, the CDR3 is TGTGCCTCTGGGGCACCCACTAACTATGGCTACACCTTC. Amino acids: CASGAPTNYGYTF.

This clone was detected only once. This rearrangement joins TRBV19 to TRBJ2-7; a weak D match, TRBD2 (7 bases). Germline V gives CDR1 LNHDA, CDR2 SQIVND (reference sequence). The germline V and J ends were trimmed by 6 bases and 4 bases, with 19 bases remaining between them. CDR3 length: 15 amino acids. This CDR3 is CASSSGGGSLYEQYF. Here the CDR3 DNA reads TGTGCCAGTAGCTCGGGGGGCGGGAGTCTGTACGAGCAGTACTTC.

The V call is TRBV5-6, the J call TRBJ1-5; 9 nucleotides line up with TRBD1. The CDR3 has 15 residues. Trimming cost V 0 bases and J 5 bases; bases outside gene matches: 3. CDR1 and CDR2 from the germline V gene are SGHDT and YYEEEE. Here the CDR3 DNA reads TGTGCCAGCAGCTTGGTCCGGGACAGGGATCAGCCCCAGCATTTT. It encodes CASSLVRDRDQPQHF.

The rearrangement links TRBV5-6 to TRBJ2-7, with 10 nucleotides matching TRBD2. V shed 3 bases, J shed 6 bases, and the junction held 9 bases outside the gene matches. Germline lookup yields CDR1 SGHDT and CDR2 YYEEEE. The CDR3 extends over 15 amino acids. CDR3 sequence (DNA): TGTGCCAGCAGCTCGAGCGGGAGGGCCTGGGGCGAGCAGTACTTC. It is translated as CASSSSGRAWGEQYF.

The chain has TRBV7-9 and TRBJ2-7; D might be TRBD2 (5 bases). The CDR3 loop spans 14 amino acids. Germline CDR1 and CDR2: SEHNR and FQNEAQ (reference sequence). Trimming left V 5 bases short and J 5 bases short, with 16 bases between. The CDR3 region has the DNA TGTGCCAGCAGCAGTTTGGAGGTGGCTAACGAGCAGTACTTC. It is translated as CASSSLEVANEQYF.

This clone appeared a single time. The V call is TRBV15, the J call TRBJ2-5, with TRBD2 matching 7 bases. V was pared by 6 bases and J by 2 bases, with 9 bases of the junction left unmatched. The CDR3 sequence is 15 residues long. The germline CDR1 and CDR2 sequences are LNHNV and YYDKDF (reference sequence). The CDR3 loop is CATRFSLADQETQYF. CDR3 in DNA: TGTGCCACCAGGTTTAGTCTAGCGGATCAAGAGACCCAGTACTTC.

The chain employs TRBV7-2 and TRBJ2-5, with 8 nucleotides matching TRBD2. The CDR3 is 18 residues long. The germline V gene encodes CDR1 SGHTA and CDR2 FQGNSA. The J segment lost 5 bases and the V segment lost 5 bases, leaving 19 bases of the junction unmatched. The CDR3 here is CASSPPGGRAGVGETQYF. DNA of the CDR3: TGTGCCAGCAGCCCACCAGGAGGGCGAGCGGGAGTAGGTGAGACCCAGTACTTC. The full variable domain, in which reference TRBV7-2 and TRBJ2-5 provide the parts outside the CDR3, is GAGVSQSPSNKVTEKGKDVELRCDPISGHTALYWYRQSLGQGLEFLIYFQGNSAPDKSGLPSDRFSAERTGGSVSTLTIQRTQQEDSAVYLCASSPPGGRAGVGETQYFGPGTRLLVL.

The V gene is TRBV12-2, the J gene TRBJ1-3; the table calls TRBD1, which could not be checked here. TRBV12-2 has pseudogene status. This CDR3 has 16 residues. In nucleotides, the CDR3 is TGTGCAAGTCGCCGGAGTAGGGGGCAGGGAGGAAACACCATATATTTT. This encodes CASRRSRGQGGNTIYF.

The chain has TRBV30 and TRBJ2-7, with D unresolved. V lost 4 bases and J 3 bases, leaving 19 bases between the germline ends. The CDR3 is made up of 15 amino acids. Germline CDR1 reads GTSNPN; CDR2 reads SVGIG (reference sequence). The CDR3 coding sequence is TGTGCCTGGAAATTCGGCAACAGTAAGAACTACGAGCAGTACTTC. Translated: CAWKFGNSKNYEQYF.

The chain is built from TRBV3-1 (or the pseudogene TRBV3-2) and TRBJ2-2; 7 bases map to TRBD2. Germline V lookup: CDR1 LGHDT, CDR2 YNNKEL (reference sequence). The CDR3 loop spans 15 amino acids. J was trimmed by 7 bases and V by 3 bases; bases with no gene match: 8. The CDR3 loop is CASSHWREIGGELFF. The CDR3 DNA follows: TGTGCCAGCAGCCATTGGCGGGAGATCGGCGGGGAGCTGTTTTTT.

This CDR3 reads CASSQGAPQETQYF. The CDR3 DNA follows: TGTGCCAGCAGCCAAGGGGCCCCGCAAGAGACCCAGTACTTC. The V gene is TRBV3-1 (or the pseudogene TRBV3-2), the J gene TRBJ2-5; D is uncertain. Trimming shortened V by 1 base and J by 2 bases, and 8 bases separated the two germline ends. Germline V gene lookup returns CDR1 LGHDT and CDR2 YNNKEL (reference sequence). The CDR3 consists of 14 residues.

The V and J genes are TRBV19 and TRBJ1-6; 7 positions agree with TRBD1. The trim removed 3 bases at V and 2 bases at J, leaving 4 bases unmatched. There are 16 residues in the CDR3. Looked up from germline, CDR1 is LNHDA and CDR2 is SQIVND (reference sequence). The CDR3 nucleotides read TGTGCCAGTAGTATTGGGGACAGTCCCTATAATTCACCCCTCCACTTT. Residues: CASSIGDSPYNSPLHF. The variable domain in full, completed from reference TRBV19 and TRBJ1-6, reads DGGITQSPKYLFRKEGQNVTLSCEQNLNHDAMYWYRQDPGQGLRLIYYSQIVNDFQKGDIAEGYSVSREKKESFPLTVTSAQKNPTAFYLCASSIGDSPYNSPLHFGNGTRLTVT.

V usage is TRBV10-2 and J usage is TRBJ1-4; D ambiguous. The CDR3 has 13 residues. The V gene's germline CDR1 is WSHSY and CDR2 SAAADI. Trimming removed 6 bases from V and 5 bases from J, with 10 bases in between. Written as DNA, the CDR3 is TGCGCCAGCAGGGGAGGCCCGAATGAAAAACTGTTTTTT. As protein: CASRGGPNEKLFF.

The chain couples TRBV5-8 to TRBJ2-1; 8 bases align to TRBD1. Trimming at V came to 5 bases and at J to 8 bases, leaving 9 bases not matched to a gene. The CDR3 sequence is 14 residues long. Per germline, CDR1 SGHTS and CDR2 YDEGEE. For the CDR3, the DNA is TGTGCCAGCAGAACTATCCAGGGGGCTGATGAGCAGTTCTTC. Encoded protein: CASRTIQGADEQFF.

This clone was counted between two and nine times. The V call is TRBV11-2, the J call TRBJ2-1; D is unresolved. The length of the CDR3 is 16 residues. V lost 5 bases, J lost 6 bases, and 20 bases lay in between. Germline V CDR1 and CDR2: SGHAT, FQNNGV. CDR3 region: CASSPERRSSVNEQFF. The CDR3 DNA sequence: TGTGCCAGCAGCCCCGAGAGGCGGTCCTCGGTCAATGAGCAGTTCTTC.